This T cell receptor (beta chain) stems from a study of T cells in Graves' hyperthyroidism and ophthalmopathy. Study background: Peripheral blood was taken when the disease was first diagnosed, before any treatment began.

The patients, who ranged from 18 to 65 in age, presented with newly diagnosed hyperthyroidism lasting under 2 months. Diagnostic assessment was based on clinical symptoms, serum thyroxine and TRAb, thyroid ultrasound and orbital computed tomography. This clonotype has a single count. Its antigen is as yet unknown. The length of the CDR3 is 14 residues. The germline V gene encodes CDR1 MNHNS and CDR2 SASEGT. Trimming cost V 1 base and J 7 bases, with 14 bases left between them. RNA transcripts were the template for amplifying TCR beta CDR3 regions. First-round RT-PCR of the TCR CDR3 relied on the HTBI primer set. TCRdb re-analysed the multiplex PCR reads in MiXCR, keeping a single row per CDR3 protein. The sample contains a few hundred thousand distinct CDR3 sequences, around a sixth of which appear only once. Findings and limits, study-wide: Blood samples included most of the expanded thyroid clonotypes exceeding 0.001.

This TCR was recovered from a woman in her thirties with Graves' hyperthyroidism. Material for sequencing was blood. V is TRBV6-1 and J is TRBJ2-7; D is perhaps TRBD1 (5 bases). CDR3 in amino acids: CASSEVDRPLEQYF. CDR3 nucleotide sequence: TGTGCCAGCAGTGAAGTAGACAGACCCCTGGAGCAGTACTTC.